This T cell receptor beta chain was sequenced for a study of CXCR3-negative and CXCR3-positive naive CD8 T cells. Study at large: Each library gave roughly 1.4 +/- 0.3 million of roughly 140 million TRB reads.

Regarding the study as a whole: Cryopreservation partially lowered CXCR3 expression, so most assays used fresh PBMCs. TRB CDR3 properties served as the basis for inferring TCR strength, and surface CD5 was comparable between naive subsets.

UMI-labeled 5' RACE yielded the TRB cDNA libraries. TCRdb reprocessed the 5' RACE reads, with one entry per CDR3 protein and no DNA. Across tens of thousands of distinct CDR3 sequences, the top ten clones capture about 1.1% of the sample. Germline V lookup: CDR1 SGHTA, CDR2 FQGNSA. The CDR3 runs 15 residues. Turning to this clonotype: Antigen unknown.

This TCR derives from a human donor in good health. Some clones in this sample may be carry-over from other donors' samples. Sequencing input: naive CXCR3- CD8+ T cells from blood. Indicated subset: CD45RO-CCR7+CD27+CD95- naive CD8+ T cells lacking CXCR3 (TNR3-). The V and J genes are TRBV7-2 and TRBJ2-7; the TCRdb call, TRBD2, lacks DNA for checking. This chain's CDR3 is CASSWTSGSSYEQYF.